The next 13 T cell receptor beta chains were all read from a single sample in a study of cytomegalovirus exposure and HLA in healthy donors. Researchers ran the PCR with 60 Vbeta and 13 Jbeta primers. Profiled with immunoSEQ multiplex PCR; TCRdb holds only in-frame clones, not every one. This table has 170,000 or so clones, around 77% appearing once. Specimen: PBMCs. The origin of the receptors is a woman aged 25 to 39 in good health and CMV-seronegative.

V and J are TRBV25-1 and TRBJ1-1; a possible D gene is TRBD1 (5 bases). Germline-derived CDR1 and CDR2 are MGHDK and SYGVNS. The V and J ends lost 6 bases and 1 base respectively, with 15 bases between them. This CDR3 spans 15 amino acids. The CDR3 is CASSPWDFGNTEAFF. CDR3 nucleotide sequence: TGTGCCAGCAGCCCCTGGGACTTTGGGAACACTGAAGCTTTCTTT.

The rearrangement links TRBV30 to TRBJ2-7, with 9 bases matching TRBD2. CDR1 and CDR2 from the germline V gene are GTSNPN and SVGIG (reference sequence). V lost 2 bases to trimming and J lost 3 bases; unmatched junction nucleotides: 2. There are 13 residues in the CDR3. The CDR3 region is CAWSPSGDYEQYF. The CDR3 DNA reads TGTGCCTGGAGTCCTAGCGGGGACTACGAGCAGTACTTC.

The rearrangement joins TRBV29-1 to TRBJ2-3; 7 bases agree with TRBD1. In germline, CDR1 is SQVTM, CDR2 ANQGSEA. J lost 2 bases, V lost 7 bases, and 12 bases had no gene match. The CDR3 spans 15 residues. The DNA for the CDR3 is TGCAGCGGCCGAAGAGGTGGGACAGTCACAGATACGCAGTATTTT. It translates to CSGRRGGTVTDTQYF.

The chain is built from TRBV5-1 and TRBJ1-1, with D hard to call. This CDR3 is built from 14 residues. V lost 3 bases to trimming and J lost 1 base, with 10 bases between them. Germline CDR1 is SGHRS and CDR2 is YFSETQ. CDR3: CASSSGRENTEAFF. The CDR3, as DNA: TGCGCCAGCAGCTCGGGGAGGGAGAACACTGAAGCTTTCTTT.

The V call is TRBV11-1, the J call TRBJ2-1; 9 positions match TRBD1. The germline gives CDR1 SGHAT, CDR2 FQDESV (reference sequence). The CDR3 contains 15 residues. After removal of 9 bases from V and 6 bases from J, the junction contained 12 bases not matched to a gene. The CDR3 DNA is TGTGCCAGTGAAGCTCGGGACAGGGAGATCAATGAGCAGTTCTTC. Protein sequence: CASEARDREINEQFF.

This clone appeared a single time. CDR3 sequence reads: CASSSGTGKVRGTEAFF. The CDR3 bases are TGTGCCAGCAGCTCAGGGACAGGGAAGGTAAGAGGCACTGAAGCTTTCTTT. This rearrangement joins TRBV5-6 to TRBJ1-1, with 9 bases that match TRBD1. Per germline, CDR1 SGHDT and CDR2 YYEEEE. Trimming cost V 3 bases and J 4 bases; bases outside gene matches: 13. The CDR3 loop spans 17 amino acids.

This CDR3 is CASSVGGLADTDTQYF. The CDR3 region has the DNA TGTGCCAGCAGCGTCGGGGGGCTAGCGGACACAGATACGCAGTATTTT. The chain uses TRBV9 and TRBJ2-3, with a tentative D call TRBD2 (7 bases). The germline V gene encodes CDR1 SGDLS and CDR2 YYNGEE. There are 16 residues in the CDR3. Trimming removed 2 bases from V and 2 bases from J, with 15 bases in between. Variable domain in full (rest from reference TRBV9 and TRBJ2-3): DSGVTQTPKHLITATGQRVTLRCSPRSGDLSVYWYQQSLDQGLQFLIQYYNGEERAKGNILERFSAQQFPDLHSELNLSSLELGDSALYFCASSVGGLADTDTQYFGPGTRLTVL.

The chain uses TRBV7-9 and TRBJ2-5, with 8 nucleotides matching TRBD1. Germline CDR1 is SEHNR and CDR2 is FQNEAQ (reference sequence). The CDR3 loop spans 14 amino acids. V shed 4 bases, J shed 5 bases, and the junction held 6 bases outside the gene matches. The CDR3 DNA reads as TGTGCCAGCAGCTACGACAGGGGAGGTGAGACCCAGTACTTC. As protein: CASSYDRGGETQYF.

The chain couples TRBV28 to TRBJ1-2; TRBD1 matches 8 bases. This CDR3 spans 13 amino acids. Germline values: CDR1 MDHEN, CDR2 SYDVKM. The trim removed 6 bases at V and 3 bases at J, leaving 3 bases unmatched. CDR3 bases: TGTGCCAGCAGATTGACAGGGGACTATGGCTACACCTTC. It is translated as CASRLTGDYGYTF.

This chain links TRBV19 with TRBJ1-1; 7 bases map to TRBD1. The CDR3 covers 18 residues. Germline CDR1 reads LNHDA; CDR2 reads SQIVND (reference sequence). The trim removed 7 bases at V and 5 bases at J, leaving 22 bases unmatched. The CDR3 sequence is CASKGRLGDRRGRTEAFF. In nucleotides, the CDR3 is TGTGCCAGTAAAGGGAGGTTAGGGGACAGAAGGGGAAGAACTGAAGCTTTCTTT.

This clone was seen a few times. The CDR3 DNA reads TGCAGCGCCAGCGCTGCGTCAGGAAACACCATATATTTT. Translation gives CSASAASGNTIYF. This chain connects TRBV29-1 to TRBJ1-3, with D hard to call. CDR1 SQVTM and CDR2 ANQGSEA come from the germline V gene. V dropped 7 bases and J dropped 4 bases, with 14 bases sitting between them. CDR3 length equals 13 residues.

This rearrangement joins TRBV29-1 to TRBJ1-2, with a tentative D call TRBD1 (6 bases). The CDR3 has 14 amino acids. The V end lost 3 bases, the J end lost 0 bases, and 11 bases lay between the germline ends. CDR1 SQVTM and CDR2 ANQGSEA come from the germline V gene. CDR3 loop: CSVDRDTSNYGYTF. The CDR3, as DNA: TGCAGCGTTGATAGGGACACCTCTAACTATGGCTACACCTTC.

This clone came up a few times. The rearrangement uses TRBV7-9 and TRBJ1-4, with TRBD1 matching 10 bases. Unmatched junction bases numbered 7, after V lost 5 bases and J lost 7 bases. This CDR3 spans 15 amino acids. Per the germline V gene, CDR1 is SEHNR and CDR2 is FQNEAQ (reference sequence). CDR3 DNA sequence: TGTGCCAGCAGCCCACCGGGACAGGGGAGTGAAAAACTGTTTTTT. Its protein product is CASSPPGQGSEKLFF.